The TCR beta chain under discussion was sequenced for a study of T cells in localized non-small cell lung cancer (dated by TCRdb to about 2020). Describing the broader study: Comparing tumors with uninvolved tumor-adjacent lungs, the study looked at the T cell repertoires of fewer than 250 patients with early-stage NSCLC. The cohort consisted of approximately 220 treatment-naive NSCLC patients whose localized lung tumors had been resected. NSCLC patients had a mean age of roughly 66 years, and about 140 were male and over 85 female. The study at large found these results: Multi-region tumor sequencing was not performed, so intratumor heterogeneity could not be excluded. A median of around 50 of the top 100 tumor clones were detected in paired uninvolved adjacent lung, and around 30 of these tumor clones were also found among the top 100 clones of the paired uninvolved adjacent lung. Higher blood T cell density associated with longer overall survival, while higher adjacent-lung clonality associated with shorter survival. Uninvolved tumor-adjacent lung showed the highest T cell clonality, higher than tumor, which suggests more focused antigenic responses in the uninvolved tumor-adjacent lung. Because of the exploratory design, TCR variables were selected using unadjusted p-values without false-discovery rate correction.

The CDR3 contains 16 residues, cysteine and phenylalanine counted. Left in the record is the CDR3 DNA by itself, 48 bases read in frame from the first base. V loses 7 bases of germline sequence and J loses 0 bases, and the interval between the two ends is 16 bases. CDR1 and CDR2 (MDHEN, SYDVKM) derive from the germline V gene. At diagnosis, tumor, uninvolved tumor-adjacent lung and peripheral blood were collected and then preserved as a mix of FFPE and fresh-frozen material. For TCR repertoire profiling, the blood samples were analyzed as peripheral blood mononuclear cells. Turning to this clone: It lacks a known antigen. Base qualities are not recorded, but no much larger clone differs from it by a single base.

The immunoSEQ Assay was used to sequence TCR beta CDR3 regions from DNA. The paper's data handling went like this. T cell density was computed as TCR beta template counts normalized to usable DNA estimated by amplifying housekeeping genes. Richness was estimated using the preseqR package, with extrapolation to 400,000 templates for PBMC samples and to 120,000 templates for tissue samples. Clonality was taken to be one minus Pielou's evenness. Differential abundance testing on productive amino-acid clonotypes, with a minimum total count of 5 and an alpha of 0.1, was used to identify tissue-enriched TCRs. The Jaccard Index and the Morisita Overlap Index were used to measure repertoire overlap between compartments. TCR beta CDR3s were clustered by GLIPH together with public tetramer-defined viral CDR3s, and at least three viral sequences plus V-gene enrichment were required for viral motifs. Here the immuneACCESS table is served through TCRdb, limited to in-frame sequences with V and J called. Missing clones are a known gap in these copies; in checked studies unresolved V genes cover under half, and the rest lacks a known reason. That table supplies the V and J calls and clone size; D and trimming were determined from the DNA. This sample holds about 39,000 clones; roughly 80% were observed only once. Jointly, the top ten make up roughly 36% of the sample.

Rearrangement joined TRBV28 to TRBJ1-3, and TRBD1 may be the D gene, going by 5 matching bases. The source of this sequence is a woman aged 35-75 years with stage II squamous cell lung carcinoma. The specimen was PBMCs, collected before any cancer treatment. The CDR3 region: CASTLQGRTSGNTIYF. In nucleotides, the sequence is TGTGCCAGCACCCTTCAGGGACGCACCTCTGGAAACACCATATATTTT.